These 7 T cell receptor beta chains came from one sample sequenced in a study of T cell repertoires in cytomegalovirus infection. TCRdb fed the reads into MiXCR, producing one record per CDR3 protein. The sample holds hundreds of thousands of distinct CDR3 sequences; 40% to 50% are singletons and the top ten take around 44%. These receptors have no identified antigens. The specimen comprised cultured PBMCs, sampled from culture after CMV antigen stimulation. All receptors derive from a human donor in good health (CMV status not recorded). Some clones in this sample may be carry-over from other donors' samples.

The rearrangement uses TRBV11-3 and TRBJ1-4; D not resolved. CDR1 and CDR2 from the germline V gene are SGHNT and YENEEA. Trimming stripped 7 bases from V and 7 bases from J, with 19 bases between. The CDR3 loop spans 15 amino acids. Written as DNA, the CDR3 is TGTGCCAGCACCCTTGGGCGCGAGATCGGTGAAAAACTGTTTTTT. This gives the protein CASTLGREIGEKLFF.

V is TRBV6-2 or TRBV6-3 and J is TRBJ2-4, with D perhaps matching TRBD1 (5 bases). The germline CDR1 and CDR2 sequences are MNHEY and SVGEGT. The CDR3 extends over 15 amino acids. V lost 5 bases to trimming and J lost 6 bases, with 17 bases between them. The CDR3 sequence is CASSKPPGSGNIQYF. In DNA form, the CDR3 reads TGTGCCAGCAGTAAACCTCCAGGGTCGGGAAACATTCAGTACTTC.

This clonotype occurred many times. This chain uses TRBV7-2 with TRBJ1-4; no firm D call. The germline gives CDR1 SGHTA, CDR2 FQGNSA. Trimming removed 4 bases at V and 6 bases at J, with 12 bases between. CDR3 size: 14 residues. DNA of the CDR3: TGTGCCAGCAGCTCCCGGGCTGGGGATGAAAAACTGTTTTTT. It translates to CASSSRAGDEKLFF.

The CDR3 nucleotides read TGCAGCGTTGACGAGGCGGGGGATTGGGGCTACACCTTC. Translating it yields CSVDEAGDWGYTF. The chain uses TRBV29-1 and TRBJ1-2; D is perhaps TRBD1 (5 bases). The CDR3 sequence is 13 residues long. Germline loops: CDR1 SQVTM, CDR2 ANQGSEA. Trimming removed 3 bases at V and 8 bases at J, with 16 bases between.

This clonotype is medium-sized (0.01 to 0.1%) in the sample. This chain links TRBV12-3 or TRBV12-4 with TRBJ2-2; D unresolved. The germline V and J ends were trimmed by 8 bases and 8 bases, with 9 bases remaining between them. The length of the CDR3 is 11 residues. The CDR3: CASGVLGELFF. The CDR3 region has the DNA TGTGCCAGCGGGGTCTTAGGGGAGCTGTTTTTT.

This clonotype was recorded once. The V and J genes are TRBV6-2 or TRBV6-3 and TRBJ2-7; 8 nucleotides line up with TRBD2. CDR3 length: 13 residues. With 8 bases clipped from V and 6 bases from J, the junction kept 9 bases outside the gene matches. Germline V gene lookup returns CDR1 MNHEY and CDR2 SVGEGT. CDR3 sequence (DNA): TGTGCCAGCGAGTCAAGCGGGAGTGCCGAGCAGTACTTC. It encodes CASESSGSAEQYF.

This chain joins TRBV7-2 and TRBJ2-3; possible D gene TRBD2, 7 bases. The ends were cut back, 1 base at V and 1 base at J, with 18 bases in the middle. Germline values: CDR1 SGHTA, CDR2 FQGNSA. The CDR3 has 18 amino acids. CDR3 in amino acids: CASSLVPLWGGRTDTQYF. CDR3 coding DNA: TGTGCCAGCAGCTTAGTCCCTCTTTGGGGGGGCCGCACAGATACGCAGTATTTT. Full variable domain (missing parts from reference TRBV7-2 and TRBJ2-3): GAGVSQSPSNKVTEKGKDVELRCDPISGHTALYWYRQSLGQGLEFLIYFQGNSAPDKSGLPSDRFSAERTGGSVSTLTIQRTQQEDSAVYLCASSLVPLWGGRTDTQYFGPGTRLTVL.